Sequencing of this TCR beta chain was carried out in a study of tumor-infiltrating lymphocytes in primary liver carcinoma. Overall study: The number of productive TCRbeta reads per sample ranged from roughly 3.5 to 7.13 million and was similar across tissue types.

Total RNA and DNA came together from around 20-30 mg of bulk tissue without cell sorting. Making TCR beta cDNA involved approximately 530 ng total RNA and a constant-region primer. Libraries of TCR beta came from three nested multiplex PCR rounds with slightly modified ARM-PCR. Primers for the first two PCR rounds were TRBV1-TRBV30 forward primers and a C-beta reverse primer (10 cycles per round). A single record per CDR3 protein comes from TCRdb applying MiXCR to the multiplex PCR reads. The sample holds fewer than 250,000 distinct CDR3 sequences; approximately 86% are singletons and the top ten take approximately 18%. Points on this clonotype: Its antigen is not identified.

Deletions cut 8 bases from V and 1 base from J, with 8 bases between. Germline-derived CDR1 and CDR2 are SQVTM and ANQGSEA. This CDR3 comprises 12 residues. Study-wide results and caveats: There were only about 7-24% of top clones found in all five tumor regions. Reduced overlap was seen in tumor-adjacent and tumor-blood pairs versus tumor region pairs.

The gene calls are TRBV29-1 and TRBJ2-2; unclear D gene. The sample taken for sequencing was tumor tissue from primary liver carcinoma. This TCR was sampled from a middle-aged man with primary liver carcinoma and hepatitis B virus infection. The CDR3 loop is CSIAQNTGELFF. In DNA form, the CDR3 reads TGCAGCATTGCGCAGAACACCGGGGAGCTGTTTTTT.